The 6 T cell receptor beta chains below come from one sample, sequenced in a study of T cells in Graves' hyperthyroidism and ophthalmopathy. Amplified regions were TCR beta CDR3 sequences from RNA transcripts. Carried out on the TCR CDR3, a first-round RT-PCR used the HTBI primer set. Each CDR3 protein is one row after TCRdb ran MiXCR on the multiplex PCR reads. The sample records hundreds of thousands of distinct CDR3 sequences, 15% to 20% being singletons. Sequenced input: blood. The source of these receptors is a woman younger than 35 with Graves' ophthalmopathy.

This clonotype was detected many times. Here the CDR3 DNA reads TGTGCCAGCAGCCTGTCAATAGCGGGGGACACAGATACGCAGTATTTT. Translated, it gives CASSLSIAGDTDTQYF. The J gene is TRBJ2-3, the V gene TRBV7-9, with 9 positions matching TRBD2. This CDR3 region has 16 residues. Per germline, CDR1 SEHNR and CDR2 FQNEAQ (reference sequence). The V segment lost 5 bases and the J segment 2 bases; nucleotides outside the gene matches: 8.

This clonotype came up many times. This chain connects TRBV20-1 to TRBJ2-1, with TRBD2 identical over 8 bases. This CDR3 region has 15 residues. V shed 0 bases and J 7 bases; nucleotides not matched to a gene: 8. Germline V gene lookup returns CDR1 DFQATT and CDR2 SNEGSKA (reference sequence). In DNA, the CDR3 is TGCAGTGCTAGAGATGAGGAGCGGGAGTGGAATGAGCAGTTCTTC. This encodes CSARDEEREWNEQFF.

The chain recombines TRBV5-1 with TRBJ2-1, with D possibly TRBD2 on 6 matching bases. The CDR3 spans 16 residues. V lost 0 bases to trimming and J lost 9 bases, with 19 bases between them. Germline values: CDR1 SGHRS, CDR2 YFSETQ. The CDR3 spells CASSLDRDWGPTEQFF. In DNA, the CDR3 is TGCGCCAGCAGCTTGGACCGGGACTGGGGCCCCACTGAGCAGTTCTTC.

This clonotype was seen once. The chain recombines TRBV28 with TRBJ2-5, with D perhaps matching TRBD1 (6 bases). The CDR3 is made up of 14 amino acids. The V gene's germline CDR1 is MDHEN and CDR2 SYDVKM. Trimming shortened V by 4 bases and J by 5 bases, and 14 bases separated the two germline ends. Here the CDR3 reads CASSSLGTLETQYF. In nucleotides, the CDR3 is TGTGCCAGCAGTTCTCTCGGGACATTGGAGACCCAGTACTTC.

This clonotype has a count of ten or more. The gene calls are TRBV5-1 and TRBJ2-6; 8 bases are shared with TRBD1. CDR1 and CDR2 from the germline V gene are SGHRS and YFSETQ. Trimming at V came to 9 bases and at J to 0 bases, leaving 17 bases not matched to a gene. CDR3 size: 19 residues. CDR3 sequence: CATDSEQGEPSSGANVLTF. As DNA, the CDR3 is TGCGCCACCGACTCAGAACAGGGGGAACCAAGCTCTGGGGCCAACGTCCTGACTTTC. The entire variable domain, with the rest obtained from reference TRBV5-1 and TRBJ2-6, is as follows: KAGVTQTPRYLIKTRGQQVTLSCSPISGHRSVSWYQQTPGQGLQFLFEYFSETQRNKGNFPGRFSGRQFSNSRSEMNVSTLELGDSALYLCATDSEQGEPSSGANVLTFGAGSRLTVL.

This clonotype was detected ten times or more. This chain connects TRBV12-3 or TRBV12-4 to TRBJ1-3; D is undetermined. Trimming pared 2 bases from V and 1 base from J, leaving 6 bases between. The CDR3 sequence is 14 residues long. CDR3 bases: TGTGCCAGCAGTTTAACGGGATCTGGAAACACCATATATTTT. Its translation: CASSLTGSGNTIYF.